Following are 2 T cell receptor beta chains from one sample sequenced in a study of CD8 T cells in Susac syndrome. RNA was extracted with the RNeasy kit, and a quantity of roughly 0.5 to 1 ug was reverse transcribed using random hexamers. TCRdb reprocessed the immunoSEQ multiplex PCR reads via MiXCR and lists one record per CDR3 protein. The table lists some 140,000 distinct CDR3 sequences, just under 95% of them singletons. The sequencing input was CD8+ T cells from PBMCs. These receptors all stem from a human donor with Susac syndrome.

The J gene is TRBJ1-4, the V gene TRBV5-6; D gene uncertain. The CDR3 consists of 12 residues. The germline V gene has CDR1 SGHDT and CDR2 YYEEEE. Trimming stripped 1 base from V and 5 bases from J, with 3 bases between. The CDR3 sequence is CASSLFNEKLFF. The DNA of the CDR3 is TGTGCCAGCAGCTTGTTCAATGAAAAACTGTTTTTT.

In this sample, this clonotype turned up once. The chain couples TRBV11-2 to TRBJ2-2; 8 bases are a match to TRBD1. J gave up 1 base and V 1 base, and 8 bases lay outside the gene matches. Germline CDR1 reads SGHAT; CDR2 reads FQNNGV. This CDR3 contains 18 residues. The CDR3 sequence: CASSLVLVGTGNTGELFF. The CDR3 nucleotides read TGTGCCAGCAGCTTAGTTCTGGTGGGGACAGGGAACACCGGGGAGCTGTTTTTT.